Sequencing of this T cell receptor beta chain was carried out in a study of blood T cell repertoires in COVID-19. At the level of the study: T cells, B-cell-depleted T cells, or PBMCs supplied cDNA or gDNA.

The assay was immunoSEQ multiplex PCR, and TCRdb's table has in-frame clones only and misses some. The sample lists about 120,000 clones, more than 60% occurring once. After removal of 4 bases from V and 4 bases from J, the junction contained 7 bases not matched to a gene. The germline V gene encodes CDR1 MNHEY and CDR2 SVGAGI. This CDR3 has 15 residues. This clonotype originated in a man in his 70s with acute or convalescent COVID-19. Specimen: peripheral blood. The chain recombines TRBV6-5 with TRBJ1-5; the match to TRBD1 covers 7 bases. The CDR3 DNA sequence: TGTGCCAGCAGTTGGATCCGGGACAGTAATCAGCCCCAGCATTTT. It yields the protein CASSWIRDSNQPQHF.